This note documents a single T cell receptor beta chain sequence. The antigen remains undetermined. The sample is drawn from a study of beta chain features in type 1 diabetes. Expressed TCRB transcripts were sequenced because the isolated RNA had all been reverse transcribed beforehand. The read count averaged around 3.5 million across naive, central memory and regulatory T cell samples. Some clones are missing from TCRdb's copy, which holds only in-frame ones; the method was immunoSEQ multiplex PCR. The sample has under 200,000 clones, 6.5% to 10% seen once. Per donor, one heparinised blood draw averaged about 110 mL. The CDR3 contains 15 residues. V was clipped by 3 bases and J by 2 bases, with 14 bases between them. From germline, CDR1 is MNHGY and CDR2 SAAAGT. Study-wide points: Compared with healthy donors, patients appeared to share more similar naive, central memory and regulatory TCRB repertoires. There was a moderate but significant shortening of TCRB CDR3s in all four CD4+ subsets of Type 1 diabetes patients.

The chain employs TRBV6-8 and TRBJ2-7; maybe TRBD1 (5 bases). Sequences were obtained from central memory CD4+ T cells from blood. The TCR sequence derives from a woman aged 18-30 years with type 1 diabetes. CDR3 residues: CASSYRKGPTYEQYF. The CDR3 DNA reads as TGTGCCAGCAGTTATAGAAAGGGGCCCACCTACGAGCAGTACTTC.